These 12 T cell receptor beta chains came from one sample sequenced in a study of blood T cell repertoires in COVID-19. Assay used: immunoSEQ multiplex PCR; TCRdb lists only in-frame clones, some missing. The table shows some 100,000 clones, with approximately 91% occurring only once. The specimen sequenced was peripheral blood. These receptors all come from a woman in her 70s with acute or convalescent COVID-19.

This sequence joins TRBV18 and TRBJ1-2; D gene unclear. Germline V gene data show CDR1 as KGHSH and CDR2 as LQKENI. The CDR3 is 13 amino acids. V dropped 6 bases and J dropped 7 bases, with 15 bases sitting between them. The CDR3: CASSPDTSFGYTF. The CDR3, as DNA: TGTGCCAGCTCCCCCGACACCTCCTTTGGCTACACCTTC.

The rearrangement links TRBV12-3 or TRBV12-4 to TRBJ2-5; maybe TRBD2 (5 bases). V was shortened by 2 bases and J by 12 bases, with 13 bases between the two germline ends. CDR3 length: 12 amino acids. The chain's CDR3 is CASSLSPLEKYF. CDR3 nucleotide sequence: TGTGCCAGCAGTTTAAGTCCACTAGAGAAGTACTTC.

The chain employs TRBV11-2 and TRBJ2-3; 8 bases align to TRBD2. After removal of 0 bases from V and 1 base from J, the junction contained 9 bases not matched to a gene. From germline, CDR1 is SGHAT and CDR2 FQNNGV. This CDR3 has 18 amino acids. CDR3 DNA: TGTGCCAGCAGCTTAGAACCCCTGCTAGCGGGCGGCACAGATACGCAGTATTTT. Amino acids: CASSLEPLLAGGTDTQYF. The entire variable domain, with the rest obtained from reference TRBV11-2 and TRBJ2-3, is as follows: EAGVAQSPRYKIIEKRQSVAFWCNPISGHATLYWYQQILGQGPKLLIQFQNNGVVDDSQLPKDRFSAERLKGVDSTLKIQPAKLEDSAVYLCASSLEPLLAGGTDTQYFGPGTRLTVL.

The chain links TRBV5-1 to TRBJ2-7; 7 bases map to TRBD2. After removal of 4 bases from V and 4 bases from J, the junction contained 11 bases not matched to a gene. CDR3 length: 15 amino acids. Germline V gene sequence: CDR1 SGHRS, CDR2 YFSETQ. CDR3 nucleotides: TGCGCCAGCAGCCCTGGACTAGGTAGTTTTTACGAGCAGTACTTC. Protein: CASSPGLGSFYEQYF.

This rearrangement joins TRBV5-1 to TRBJ1-5; D is unclear. The CDR3 sequence is 13 residues long. Germline V gene lookup returns CDR1 SGHRS and CDR2 YFSETQ. The germline V and J ends were trimmed by 2 bases and 5 bases, with 8 bases remaining between them. CDR3 protein: CASSFGRDQPQHF. The CDR3 DNA reads as TGCGCCAGCAGCTTTGGGCGGGATCAGCCCCAGCATTTT.

The V and J genes are TRBV7-9 and TRBJ2-1; 7 bases align to TRBD1. Trimming removed 2 bases from V and 6 bases from J; junction bases left unmatched: 7. The CDR3 loop spans 15 amino acids. Germline CDR1 and CDR2: SEHNR and FQNEAQ (reference sequence). As DNA, the CDR3 is TGTGCCAGCAGCTTAAGACAGGGTCAGGGCAATGAGCAGTTCTTC. This codes for CASSLRQGQGNEQFF.

This rearrangement joins TRBV10-3 to TRBJ2-3, with 10 bases that match TRBD2. The CDR3 length is 15 residues. Trimming took 6 bases from V and 7 from J; bases not matched to a gene: 10. Germline CDR1 and CDR2: ENHRY and SYGVKD. The CDR3 DNA sequence: TGTGCCATCAGCGATAGCGGGAGGAGTGGTAATACGCAGTATTTT. As protein: CAISDSGRSGNTQYF.

The V gene is TRBV28, the J gene TRBJ2-1; 9 nucleotides agree with TRBD1. Germline V gene data show CDR1 as MDHEN and CDR2 as SYDVKM. Germline trimming cut 1 base from V and 3 bases from J; bases unmatched to any gene: 4. There are 16 residues in the CDR3. The CDR3 protein is CASSLSGGQGYNEQFF. DNA for the CDR3: TGTGCCAGCAGTTTATCTGGGGGACAGGGCTACAATGAGCAGTTCTTC.

The chain links TRBV6-5 to TRBJ2-3; 10 bases agree with TRBD2. The CDR3 sequence is 15 residues long. The V gene end was trimmed by 6 bases and the J gene end by 2 bases; junction bases not matched to a gene: 5. Germline-derived CDR1 and CDR2 are MNHEY and SVGAGI. CDR3 loop: CASSVAGGVTDTQYF. DNA of the CDR3: TGTGCCAGCAGCGTAGCGGGGGGCGTCACAGATACGCAGTATTTT.

This clone appeared a single time. The J gene is TRBJ2-5, the V gene TRBV6-5, with D possibly being TRBD1 (6 bases). V was clipped by 2 bases and J by 3 bases, with 16 bases between them. Per germline, CDR1 MNHEY and CDR2 SVGAGI. This CDR3 comprises 16 residues. The CDR3 DNA reads as TGTGCCAGCAGTTACGGGCTTGGACAGCCTGAAGAGACCCAGTACTTC. This encodes CASSYGLGQPEETQYF.

This chain connects TRBV4-1 to TRBJ2-3; D may be TRBD1 (7 bases). The CDR3 totals 17 residues. The V and J ends lost 4 bases and 6 bases respectively, with 23 bases between them. Germline CDR1 reads MGHRA; CDR2 reads YSYEKL. The CDR3 sequence is CASSPQAGGPRVDTQYF. CDR3 bases: TGCGCCAGCAGCCCCCAAGCAGGGGGGCCTCGGGTGGATACGCAGTATTTT.

This CDR3 is CASIGTGAGQPQHF. The CDR3, as DNA: TGTGCCAGCATAGGGACAGGGGCCGGCCAGCCCCAGCATTTT. This chain connects TRBV6-6 to TRBJ1-5; 10 nucleotides line up with TRBD1. V dropped 7 bases and J dropped 7; count of bases not matched to a gene: 7. The CDR3 length is 14 residues. Germline-derived CDR1 and CDR2 are MNHNY and SVGAGI (reference sequence).